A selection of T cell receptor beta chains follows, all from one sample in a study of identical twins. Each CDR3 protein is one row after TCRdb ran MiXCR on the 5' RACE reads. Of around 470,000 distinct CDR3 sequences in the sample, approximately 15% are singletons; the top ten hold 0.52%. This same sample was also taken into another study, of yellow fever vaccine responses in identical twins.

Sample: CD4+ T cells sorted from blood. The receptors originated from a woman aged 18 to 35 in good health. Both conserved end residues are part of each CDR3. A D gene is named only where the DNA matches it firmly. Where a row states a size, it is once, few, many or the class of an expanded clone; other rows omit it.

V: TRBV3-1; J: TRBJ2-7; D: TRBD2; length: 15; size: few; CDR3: CASSPTSGGNGEQYF; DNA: TGTGCCAGCAGCCCAACGAGCGGGGGGAATGGCGAGCAGTACTTC
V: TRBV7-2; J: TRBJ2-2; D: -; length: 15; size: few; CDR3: CASSSRLPNTGELFF; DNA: TGTGCCAGCAGCTCCAGACTACCCAACACCGGGGAGCTGTTTTTT
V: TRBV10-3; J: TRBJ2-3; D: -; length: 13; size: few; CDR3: CAILGPGTDTQYF; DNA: TGTGCCATCCTCGGGCCGGGCACAGATACGCAGTATTTT
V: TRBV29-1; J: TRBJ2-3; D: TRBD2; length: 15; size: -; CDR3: CSGQRDYLYTDTQYF; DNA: TGCAGCGGGCAGAGGGACTACCTTTACACAGATACGCAGTATTTT
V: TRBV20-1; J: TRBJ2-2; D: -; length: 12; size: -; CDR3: CSARPPAGELFF; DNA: TGCAGTGCTCGACCTCCGGCCGGGGAGCTGTTTTTT
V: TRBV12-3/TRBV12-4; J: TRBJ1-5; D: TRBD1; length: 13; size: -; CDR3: CASRTGVGQPQHF; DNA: TGTGCCAGCAGAACAGGGGTGGGTCAGCCCCAGCATTTT
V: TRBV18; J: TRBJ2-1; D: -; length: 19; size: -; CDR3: CASSPGLGGRESSYNEQFF; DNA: TGTGCCAGCTCACCGGGGTTGGGCGGACGGGAGAGCTCCTACAATGAGCAGTTCTTC
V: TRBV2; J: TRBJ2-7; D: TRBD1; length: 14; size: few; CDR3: CASRYDRDRYEQYF; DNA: TGTGCCAGCAGATACGACAGGGATCGATACGAGCAGTACTTC
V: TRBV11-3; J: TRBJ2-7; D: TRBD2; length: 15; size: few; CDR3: CASSKGLAGLYEQYF; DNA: TGTGCCAGCAGCAAAGGACTAGCGGGACTCTACGAGCAGTACTTC
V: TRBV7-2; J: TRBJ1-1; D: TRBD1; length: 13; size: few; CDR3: CASSRDRGAEAFF; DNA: TGTGCCAGCAGCCGGGACAGGGGCGCTGAAGCTTTCTTT
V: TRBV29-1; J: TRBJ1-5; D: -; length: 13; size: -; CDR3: CSVRDYSNQPQHF; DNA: TGCAGCGTCCGGGACTATAGCAATCAGCCCCAGCATTTT